This TCR beta chain was sequenced for a study of PD-L1 blockade in urothelial cancer. Trimming pared 3 bases from V and 7 bases from J, leaving 7 bases between. The germline V gene has CDR1 WSHSY and CDR2 SAAADI. The CDR3 totals 11 residues. The investigators introduced synthetic TCR analog templates into each PCR as spikes. The data were produced by immunoSEQ multiplex PCR, yet TCRdb's version contains in-frame clones alone and is incomplete. The repertoire includes about 84,000 clones, around nine tenths of them detected once, and over 8.5% sits in the top ten. Every patient provided from 1 to 8 samples, collected pretreatment and on-treatment. This clone was picked up a small number of times.

Sequences were derived from PBMCs, sampled around atezolizumab (anti-PD-L1) treatment. The chain links TRBV10-2 to TRBJ2-7, with D possibly being TRBD1 (5 bases). The receptor's source is a man in his sixties with urothelial cancer. The CDR3 spells CASSDGAEQYF. The CDR3 coding sequence is TGCGCCAGCAGTGATGGGGCAGAGCAGTACTTC.